One sample yielded the 21 T cell receptor beta chains listed below, sequenced in a study of blood T cell repertoires in COVID-19. The protocol was immunoSEQ multiplex PCR, while the TCRdb copy is restricted to in-frame clones and leaves out a portion. The table shows approximately 130,000 clones, with around 86% occurring only once. The sample comprised PBMCs or T cells enriched from blood (not recorded which). The origin of the receptors is a man aged 30 to 39 who had recovered from COVID-19.

This rearrangement joins TRBV6-5 to TRBJ1-2; D uncertain. Germline V gives CDR1 MNHEY, CDR2 SVGAGI. CDR3 length equals 15 residues. The V and J ends lost 0 bases and 0 bases respectively, with 8 bases between them. CDR3 amino acids: CASSYSQEANYGYTF. The CDR3, as DNA: TGTGCCAGCAGTTACTCCCAGGAAGCTAACTATGGCTACACCTTC.

This clone has a single count. The gene calls are TRBV5-1 and TRBJ2-2, with TRBD1 matching over 7 bases. The junction had 5 bases not matched to a gene; V was cut back by 2 bases and J by 4 bases. CDR3 length equals 15 residues. CDR1 and CDR2 (germline): SGHRS, YFSETQ. CDR3 amino acids: CASSFEGAATGELFF. The CDR3 bases are TGCGCCAGCAGCTTTGAGGGGGCCGCCACCGGGGAGCTGTTTTTT.

This clone was detected only a few times. The chain recombines TRBV2 with TRBJ2-7, with D possibly TRBD2 on 5 matching bases. The CDR3 runs 13 residues. The V end lost 6 bases, the J end lost 0 bases, and 9 bases lay between the germline ends. Germline values: CDR1 SNHLY, CDR2 FYNNEI. As DNA, the CDR3 is TGTGCCAGCAGACCGGGATACTCCTACGAGCAGTACTTC. As protein: CASRPGYSYEQYF. Full variable domain (rest looked up from reference TRBV2 and TRBJ2-7): EPEVTQTPSHQVTQMGQEVILRCVPISNHLYFYWYRQILGQKVEFLVSFYNNEISEKSEIFDDQFSVERPDGSNFTLKIRSTKLEDSAMYFCASRPGYSYEQYFGPGTRLTVT.

The chain uses TRBV15 and TRBJ2-1; 7 positions match TRBD2. V lost 0 bases to trimming and J lost 5 bases; unmatched junction nucleotides: 7. Germline-derived CDR1 and CDR2 are LNHNV and YYDKDF (reference sequence). This CDR3 comprises 16 residues. The CDR3 spells CATSREGSGIDNEQFF. In DNA form, the CDR3 reads TGTGCCACCAGCAGAGAGGGGAGCGGGATTGACAATGAGCAGTTCTTC.

The gene calls are TRBV2 and TRBJ2-7, with 8 bases that match TRBD2. CDR3 length: 15 residues. After removal of 10 bases from V and 3 bases from J, the junction contained 14 bases not matched to a gene. Germline V gene data show CDR1 as SNHLY and CDR2 as FYNNEI. CDR3 sequence: CATKRNPGGNYEQYF. The CDR3 nucleotides read TGTGCCACCAAGCGGAACCCGGGAGGGAACTACGAGCAGTACTTC.

This sequence joins TRBV6-1 and TRBJ2-6; TRBD1 matches 9 bases. Germline loops: CDR1 MNHNS, CDR2 SASEGT. With V trimmed by 3 bases and J by 2 bases, 5 bases remained unmatched. The CDR3 runs to 17 residues. The CDR3 sequence is CASSDQQGAAGANVLTF. Written as DNA, the CDR3 is TGTGCCAGCAGTGATCAACAGGGGGCCGCTGGGGCCAACGTCCTGACTTTC.

This clone was recorded only once. This chain's CDR3 is CASIKTAANYGYTF. The CDR3 DNA reads as TGTGCCAGCATCAAGACAGCCGCTAACTATGGCTACACCTTC. V gene TRBV5-6 combines with J gene TRBJ1-2; perhaps TRBD1 as D (5 bases). Germline CDR1 is SGHDT and CDR2 is YYEEEE. V was trimmed by 6 bases and J by 0 bases, leaving 12 bases between them. This CDR3 region has 14 residues.

The J gene is TRBJ2-5, the V gene TRBV6-5; D gene uncertain. The CDR3 totals 14 residues. Trimming cost V 6 bases and J 3 bases, with 14 bases left between them. CDR1 and CDR2 from the germline V gene are MNHEY and SVGAGI. The CDR3 nucleotides are TGTGCCAGCAGCACTGAAAAGCTCAAAGAGACCCAGTACTTC. Its translation is CASSTEKLKETQYF.

This chain uses TRBV23-1 with TRBJ2-3, with D possibly being TRBD2 (5 bases). TRBV23-1 is an open reading frame, and its role is uncertain. CDR3 size: 15 residues. Trimming removed 1 base at V and 1 base at J, with 9 bases between. In DNA form, the CDR3 reads TGCGCCAGCAGTCAATTTAGCGTGGGCACAGATACGCAGTATTTT. Its protein is CASSQFSVGTDTQYF.

V usage is TRBV12-2 and J usage is TRBJ2-1; the table's D gene call, TRBD2, was not cross checked with the DNA. TRBV12-2 is assigned pseudogene status. The CDR3 is 20 residues long. In DNA form, the CDR3 reads TGTGCAAGTCGCTTAATCGGGACAAGCGGGAGGGCGCAAAGATACAATGAGCAGTTCTTC. Protein sequence: CASRLIGTSGRAQRYNEQFF.

The rearrangement links TRBV3-1 (or the pseudogene TRBV3-2) to TRBJ2-3, with a possible D match to TRBD2 (7 bases). The V end lost 0 bases, the J end lost 2 bases, and 12 bases lay between the germline ends. From germline, CDR1 is LGHDT and CDR2 YNNKEL (reference sequence). The CDR3 runs to 16 residues. CDR3 amino acids: CASSQDRGGFTDTQYF. In DNA form, the CDR3 reads TGTGCCAGCAGCCAAGATAGGGGGGGCTTCACAGATACGCAGTATTTT.

About this clone: Different DNA sequences within this sample yield the same CDR3. The rearrangement uses TRBV19 and TRBJ1-1, with 9 bases aligning to TRBD1. After removal of 6 bases from V and 2 bases from J, the junction contained 4 bases not matched to a gene. CDR3 length equals 14 residues. Germline lookup yields CDR1 LNHDA and CDR2 SQIVND (reference sequence). This chain's CDR3 is CASRGQGANTEAFF. CDR3 coding DNA: TGTGCCAGTAGGGGACAGGGTGCAAACACTGAAGCTTTCTTT.

V is TRBV6-1 and J is TRBJ2-4; 13 bases are shared with TRBD2. V shed 4 bases, J shed 6 bases, and the junction held 6 bases outside the gene matches. This CDR3 has 16 amino acids. CDR1 and CDR2 from the germline V gene are MNHNS and SASEGT. CDR3 protein: CASSGLAGGGRNIQYF. CDR3 bases: TGTGCCAGCAGTGGACTAGCGGGAGGCGGGAGAAACATTCAGTACTTC.

The V gene is TRBV10-1, the J gene TRBJ2-7; D is unresolved. V gave up 5 bases and J gave up 1 base, with 6 bases separating them. The CDR3 extends over 12 amino acids. Per the germline V gene, CDR1 is WNHNN and CDR2 is SYGVQD (reference sequence). CDR3 nucleotides: TGCGCCAGCAGTAGGAGTTCCTACGAGCAGTACTTC. Protein product: CASSRSSYEQYF.

The chain carries TRBV30 and TRBJ1-6; 9 nucleotides align to TRBD1. Germline CDR1 and CDR2: GTSNPN and SVGIG (reference sequence). Losses at the gene ends were 2 bases for V and 7 bases for J; bases not matched to a gene: 3. This CDR3 comprises 14 residues. The CDR3 DNA sequence: TGTGCCTGGAGTACTGGACAGGGGAATTCACCCCTCCACTTT. Amino acids: CAWSTGQGNSPLHF.

This sequence joins TRBV19 and TRBJ1-3; D not certain. Trimming took off 5 bases at V and 0 bases at J, with 8 bases between the two ends. The CDR3 extends over 14 amino acids. Germline assignment: CDR1 LNHDA and CDR2 SQIVND (reference sequence). The CDR3 loop is CASSGQSSGNTIYF. The CDR3 coding sequence is TGTGCCAGTAGTGGGCAGAGCTCTGGAAACACCATATATTTT.

This chain connects TRBV27 to TRBJ2-7, with 12 positions matching TRBD2. The CDR3 sequence is 13 residues long. Looked up from germline, CDR1 is MNHEY and CDR2 is SMNVEV (reference sequence). J gave up 2 bases and V 8 bases, and 1 base lay outside the gene matches. For the CDR3, the DNA is TGTGCCAGCCGACTAGCGGGGGCCTACGAGCAGTACTTC. Protein sequence: CASRLAGAYEQYF.

The rearrangement joins TRBV6-5 to TRBJ2-2; D might be TRBD1 (5 bases). V was cut by 6 bases and J by 0 bases, with 11 bases left in between. Germline V CDR1 and CDR2: MNHEY, SVGAGI. There are 15 residues in the CDR3. DNA of the CDR3: TGTGCCAGCAGCCGGACACCATCGAACACCGGGGAGCTGTTTTTT. Its protein is CASSRTPSNTGELFF.

The chain recombines TRBV6-5 with TRBJ2-3; 9 bases fit TRBD2. The V segment lost 6 bases and the J segment 6 bases; nucleotides outside the gene matches: 7. From germline, CDR1 is MNHEY and CDR2 SVGAGI. The CDR3 sequence is 14 residues long. CDR3 sequence: CASRGLAGTDTQYF. The CDR3, as DNA: TGTGCCAGCAGGGGACTAGCAGGGACGGATACGCAGTATTTT.

This chain uses TRBV3-1 (or the pseudogene TRBV3-2) with TRBJ2-5, with D possibly matching TRBD1 (6 bases). Trimming took off 1 base at V and 4 bases at J, with 10 bases between the two ends. The CDR3 has 14 amino acids. Germline V gives CDR1 LGHDT, CDR2 YNNKEL (reference sequence). CDR3 bases: TGTGCCAGCAGCCAAGTCAGGGGCGCAGAGACCCAGTACTTC. Protein: CASSQVRGAETQYF.

V is TRBV4-2 and J is TRBJ1-2; maybe TRBD1 (6 bases). The CDR3 is 15 amino acids. Germline CDR1 and CDR2: LGHNA and YNFKEQ. V shed 3 bases and J shed 1 base, with 12 bases lying between them. CDR3 nucleotides: TGTGCCAGCAGCCAGAGGACAGTAAATAACTATGGCTACACCTTC. Translated, it gives CASSQRTVNNYGYTF.